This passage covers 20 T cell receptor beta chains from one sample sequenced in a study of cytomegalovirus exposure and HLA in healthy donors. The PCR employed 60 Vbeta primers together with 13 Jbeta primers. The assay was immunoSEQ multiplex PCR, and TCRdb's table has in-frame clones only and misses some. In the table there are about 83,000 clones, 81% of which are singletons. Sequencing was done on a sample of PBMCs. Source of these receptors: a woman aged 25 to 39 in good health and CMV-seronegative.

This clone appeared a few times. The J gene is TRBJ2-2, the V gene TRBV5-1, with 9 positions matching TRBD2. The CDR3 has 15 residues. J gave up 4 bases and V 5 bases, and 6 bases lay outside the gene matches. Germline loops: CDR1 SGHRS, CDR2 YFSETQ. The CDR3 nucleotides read TGCGCCAGCAGGTTAGCGGGAGTGGTCACCGGGGAGCTGTTTTTT. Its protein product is CASRLAGVVTGELFF.

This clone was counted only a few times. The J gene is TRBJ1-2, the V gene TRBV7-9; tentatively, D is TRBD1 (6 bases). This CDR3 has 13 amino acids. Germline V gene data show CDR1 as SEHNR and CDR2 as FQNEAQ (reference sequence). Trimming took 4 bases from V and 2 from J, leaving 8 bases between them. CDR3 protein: CASSSGQNYGYTF. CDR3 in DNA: TGTGCCAGCAGCTCCGGACAGAACTATGGCTACACCTTC.

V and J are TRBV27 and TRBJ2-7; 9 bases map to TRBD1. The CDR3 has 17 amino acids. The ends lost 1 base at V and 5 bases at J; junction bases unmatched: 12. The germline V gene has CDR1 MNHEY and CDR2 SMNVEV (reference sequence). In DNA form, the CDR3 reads TGTGCCAGCAGTTTATTAAGTCGGGGGACAGGGCTGGACGAGCAGTACTTC. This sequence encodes CASSLLSRGTGLDEQYF.

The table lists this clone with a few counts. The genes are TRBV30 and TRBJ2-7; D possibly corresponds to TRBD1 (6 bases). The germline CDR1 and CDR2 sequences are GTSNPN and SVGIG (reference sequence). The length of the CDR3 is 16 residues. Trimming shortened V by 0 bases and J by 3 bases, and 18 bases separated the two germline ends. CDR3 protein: CAWSVAYRDGLYEQYF. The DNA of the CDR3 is TGTGCCTGGAGTGTTGCCTACAGGGACGGCCTCTACGAGCAGTACTTC.

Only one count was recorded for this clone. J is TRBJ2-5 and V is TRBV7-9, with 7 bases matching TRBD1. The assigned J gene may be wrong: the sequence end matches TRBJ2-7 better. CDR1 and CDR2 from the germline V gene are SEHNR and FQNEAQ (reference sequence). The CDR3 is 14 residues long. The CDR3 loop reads CASNRQGILYEQYF. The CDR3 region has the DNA TGTGCCAGCAACAGACAGGGCATCTTATACGAGCAGTACTTC.

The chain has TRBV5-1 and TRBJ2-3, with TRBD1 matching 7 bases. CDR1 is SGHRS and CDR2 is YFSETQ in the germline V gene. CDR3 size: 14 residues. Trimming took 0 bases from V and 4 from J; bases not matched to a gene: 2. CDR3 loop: CASSLGQGPDTQYF. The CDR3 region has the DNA TGCGCCAGCAGCTTGGGACAGGGCCCAGATACGCAGTATTTT. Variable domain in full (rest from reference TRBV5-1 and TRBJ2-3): KAGVTQTPRYLIKTRGQQVTLSCSPISGHRSVSWYQQTPGQGLQFLFEYFSETQRNKGNFPGRFSGRQFSNSRSEMNVSTLELGDSALYLCASSLGQGPDTQYFGPGTRLTVL.

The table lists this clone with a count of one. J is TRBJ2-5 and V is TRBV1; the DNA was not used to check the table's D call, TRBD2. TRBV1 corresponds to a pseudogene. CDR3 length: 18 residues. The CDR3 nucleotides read TGCACCAGCAGCCAAGATCTTTGGCCTAGCGGGAGGGCAGAGACCCAGTACTTC. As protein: CTSSQDLWPSGRAETQYF.

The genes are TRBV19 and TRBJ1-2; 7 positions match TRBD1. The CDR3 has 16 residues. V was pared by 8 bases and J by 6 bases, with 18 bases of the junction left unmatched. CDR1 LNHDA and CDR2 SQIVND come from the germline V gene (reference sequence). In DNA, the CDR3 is TGTGCCAGTCGGGTAGAGAGGACAGGCCCCTTGAATGGCTACACCTTC. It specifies CASRVERTGPLNGYTF.

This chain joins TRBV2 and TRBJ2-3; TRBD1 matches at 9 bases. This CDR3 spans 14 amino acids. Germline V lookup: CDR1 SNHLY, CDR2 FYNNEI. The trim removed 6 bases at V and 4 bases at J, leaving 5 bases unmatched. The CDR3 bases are TGTGCCAGCAGCCGGGACAGGGACCCAGATACGCAGTATTTT. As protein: CASSRDRDPDTQYF.

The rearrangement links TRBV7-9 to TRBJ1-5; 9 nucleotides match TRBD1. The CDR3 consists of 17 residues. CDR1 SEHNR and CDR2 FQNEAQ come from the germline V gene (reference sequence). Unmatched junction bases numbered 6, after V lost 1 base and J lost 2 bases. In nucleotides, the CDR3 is TGTGCCAGCAGCTTAGGGGGACAGGGTTTGCGCAATCAGCCCCAGCATTTT. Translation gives CASSLGGQGLRNQPQHF.

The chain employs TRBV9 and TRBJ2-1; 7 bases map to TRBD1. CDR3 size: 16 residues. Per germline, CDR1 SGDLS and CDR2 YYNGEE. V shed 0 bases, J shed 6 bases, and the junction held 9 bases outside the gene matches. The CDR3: CASSVGGRGISNEQFF. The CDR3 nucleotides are TGTGCCAGCAGCGTAGGGGGCAGGGGGATTTCCAATGAGCAGTTCTTC.

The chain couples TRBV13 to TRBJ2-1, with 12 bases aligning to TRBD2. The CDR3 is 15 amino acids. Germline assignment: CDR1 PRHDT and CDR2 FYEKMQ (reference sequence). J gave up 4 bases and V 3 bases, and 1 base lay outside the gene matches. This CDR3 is CASSFGLAGYNEQFF. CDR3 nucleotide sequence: TGTGCCAGCAGCTTTGGACTAGCGGGATACAATGAGCAGTTCTTC.

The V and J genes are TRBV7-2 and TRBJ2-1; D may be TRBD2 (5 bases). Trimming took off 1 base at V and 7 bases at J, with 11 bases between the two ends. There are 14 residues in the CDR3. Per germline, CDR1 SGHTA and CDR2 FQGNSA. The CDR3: CASSLVWGENEQFF. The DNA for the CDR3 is TGTGCCAGCAGCTTAGTTTGGGGAGAGAATGAGCAGTTCTTC.

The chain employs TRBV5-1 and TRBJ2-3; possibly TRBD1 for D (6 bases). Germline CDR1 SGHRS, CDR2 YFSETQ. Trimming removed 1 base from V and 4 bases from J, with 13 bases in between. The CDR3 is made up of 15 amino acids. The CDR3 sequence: CASSLTTGTPDTQYF. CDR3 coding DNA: TGCGCCAGCAGCTTGACCACAGGGACCCCAGATACGCAGTATTTT.

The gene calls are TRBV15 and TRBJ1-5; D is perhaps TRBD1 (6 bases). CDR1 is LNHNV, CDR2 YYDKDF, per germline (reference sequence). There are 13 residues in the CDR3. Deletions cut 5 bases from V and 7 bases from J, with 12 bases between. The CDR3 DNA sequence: TGTGCCACCAGCGGGGGCGCAGGGCAGCCCCAGCATTTT. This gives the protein CATSGGAGQPQHF.

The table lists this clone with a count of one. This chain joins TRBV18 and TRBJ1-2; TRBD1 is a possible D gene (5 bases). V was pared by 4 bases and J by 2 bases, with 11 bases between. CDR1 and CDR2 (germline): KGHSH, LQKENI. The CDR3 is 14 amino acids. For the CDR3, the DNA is TGTGCCAGCTCACAATCCGGGGGGAACTATGGCTACACCTTC. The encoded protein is CASSQSGGNYGYTF.

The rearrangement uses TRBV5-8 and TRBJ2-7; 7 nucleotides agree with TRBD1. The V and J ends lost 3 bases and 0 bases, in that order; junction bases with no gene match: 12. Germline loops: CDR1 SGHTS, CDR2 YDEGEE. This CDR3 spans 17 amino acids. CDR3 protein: CASSSGLKGTVSYEQYF. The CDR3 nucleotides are TGTGCCAGCAGCTCAGGGCTTAAAGGGACAGTCTCCTACGAGCAGTACTTC.

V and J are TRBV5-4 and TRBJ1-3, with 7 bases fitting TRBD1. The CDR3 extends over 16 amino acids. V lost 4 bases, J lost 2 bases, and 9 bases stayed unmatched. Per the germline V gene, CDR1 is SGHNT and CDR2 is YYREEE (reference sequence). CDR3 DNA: TGTGCCAGCAGCCCACAGGGGAGCCCCGCTGGAAACACCATATATTTT. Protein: CASSPQGSPAGNTIYF. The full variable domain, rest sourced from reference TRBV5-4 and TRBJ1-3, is ETGVTQSPTHLIKTRGQQVTLRCSSQSGHNTVSWYQQALGQGPQFIFQYYREEENGRGNFPPRFSGLQFPNYSSELNVNALELDDSALYLCASSPQGSPAGNTIYFGEGSWLTVV.

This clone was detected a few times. The CDR3 spells CASRKQGKYF. CDR3 nucleotide sequence: TGTGCCAGCAGAAAACAGGGAAAGTATTTT. The chain carries TRBV11-2 and TRBJ1-3, with D perhaps TRBD1 (6 bases). The CDR3 contains 10 residues. Trimming pared 6 bases from V and 16 bases from J, leaving 13 bases between. Germline CDR1 SGHAT, CDR2 FQNNGV.

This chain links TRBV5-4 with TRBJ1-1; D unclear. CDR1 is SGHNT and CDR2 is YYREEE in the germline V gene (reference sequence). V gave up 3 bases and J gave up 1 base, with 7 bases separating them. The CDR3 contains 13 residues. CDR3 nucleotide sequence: TGTGCCAGCAGCTCAAGAGAGAACACTGAAGCTTTCTTT. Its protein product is CASSSRENTEAFF.